This entry is about one TCR beta chain. Its matching antigen is unknown. Oncomine TCR Beta short-read sequencing was applied to DNA from cultured CD4+ T cells. Each CDR3 protein is one row after TCRdb ran MiXCR on the PCR reads. The sample holds 10,000 to 13,000 distinct CDR3 sequences, less than 65% seen once. The sample originates from a study of vaccination and CD4 T cells after COVID-19. The treatment here: roughly ten-day PBMC culture with coronavirus spike peptide pools or control peptides (ViraFEST assay). Sequences were obtained from CD4+ T cells from blood, cultured in vitro. The receptor's source is a human donor who had recovered from COVID-19.

This chain's CDR3 is CASSIKSASNEQFF. As DNA, the CDR3 is TGTGCCAGTAGTATAAAGTCGGCTAGCAATGAGCAGTTCTTC. J is TRBJ2-1 and V is TRBV19; D gene ambiguous. CDR1 and CDR2 from the germline V gene are LNHDA and SQIVND (reference sequence). V lost 2 bases, J lost 6 bases, and 11 bases lay in between. The CDR3 totals 14 residues.